The sequence of this T cell receptor (beta chain) was determined in a study of blood T cell repertoires in COVID-19. Study at large: Acute-phase and convalescent COVID-19 samples originated in the United States, Italy and Spain. Nucleic acid was either cDNA or gDNA, and it came from T cells, B-cell-depleted T cells, or PBMCs.

V was cut by 1 base and J by 4 bases, with 11 bases left in between. Germline assignment: CDR1 SNHLY and CDR2 FYNNEI. This CDR3 contains 14 residues. Authors' processing steps: Amplified reference gene primers provided the basis for estimating nucleated cell counts. The protocol was immunoSEQ multiplex PCR, while the TCRdb copy is restricted to in-frame clones and leaves out a portion. That table is the source of V, J and clone size, and D and trimming were worked out from the DNA. In the table there are about 19,000 clones, roughly 90% of which are singletons. The TCR comes from a human donor in a cohort sampled during active COVID-19. The J gene is TRBJ2-7, the V gene TRBV2, with D uncertain. Sequencing was done on a sample of peripheral blood. The CDR3 DNA reads as TGTGCCAGCAGTGAAGTGGGCAGATTATACGAGCAGTACTTC. Translating gives CASSEVGRLYEQYF.